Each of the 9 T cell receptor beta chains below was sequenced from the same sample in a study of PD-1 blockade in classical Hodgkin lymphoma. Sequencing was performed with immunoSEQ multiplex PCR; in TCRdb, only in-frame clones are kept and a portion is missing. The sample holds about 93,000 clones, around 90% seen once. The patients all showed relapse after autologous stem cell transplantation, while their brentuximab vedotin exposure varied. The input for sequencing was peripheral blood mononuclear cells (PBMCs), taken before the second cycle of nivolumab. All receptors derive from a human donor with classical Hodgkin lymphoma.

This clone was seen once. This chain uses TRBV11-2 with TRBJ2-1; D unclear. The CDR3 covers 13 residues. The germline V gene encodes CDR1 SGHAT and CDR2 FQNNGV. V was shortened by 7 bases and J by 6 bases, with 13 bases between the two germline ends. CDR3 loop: CASIGIGSNEQFF. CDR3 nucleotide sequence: TGTGCCAGCATAGGGATTGGAAGCAATGAGCAGTTCTTC.

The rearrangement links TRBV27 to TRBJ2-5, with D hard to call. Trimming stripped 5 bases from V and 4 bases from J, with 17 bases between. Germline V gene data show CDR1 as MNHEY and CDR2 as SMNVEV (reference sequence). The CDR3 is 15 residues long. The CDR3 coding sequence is TGTGCCAGCAGTATCAGGACCTCTCGTGTAGAGACCCAGTACTTC. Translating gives CASSIRTSRVETQYF.

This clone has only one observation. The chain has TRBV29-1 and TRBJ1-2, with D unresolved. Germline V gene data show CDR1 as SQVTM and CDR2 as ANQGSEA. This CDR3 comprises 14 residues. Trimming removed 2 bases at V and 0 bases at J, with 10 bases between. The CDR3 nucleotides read TGCAGCGTTGAATCGAACAGAGCTAACTATGGCTACACCTTC. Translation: CSVESNRANYGYTF. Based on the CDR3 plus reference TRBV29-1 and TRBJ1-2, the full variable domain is SAVISQKPSRDICQRGTSLTIQCQVDSQVTMMFWYRQQPGQSLTLIATANQGSEATYESGFVIDKFPISRPNLTFSTLTVSNMSPEDSSIYLCSVESNRANYGYTFGSGTRLTVV.

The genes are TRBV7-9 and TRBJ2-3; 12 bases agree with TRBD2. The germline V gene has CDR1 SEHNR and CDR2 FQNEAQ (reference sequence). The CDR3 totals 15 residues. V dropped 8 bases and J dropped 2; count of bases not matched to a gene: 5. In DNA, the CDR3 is TGTGCCAGCGGACTAGCGGGGTTTTTCACAGATACGCAGTATTTT. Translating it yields CASGLAGFFTDTQYF.

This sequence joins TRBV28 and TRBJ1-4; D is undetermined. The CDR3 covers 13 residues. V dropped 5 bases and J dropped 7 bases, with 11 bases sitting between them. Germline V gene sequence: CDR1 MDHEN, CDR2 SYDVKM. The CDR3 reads CASSPSLVEKLFF. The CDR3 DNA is TGTGCCAGCAGTCCCAGTCTCGTTGAAAAACTGTTTTTT.

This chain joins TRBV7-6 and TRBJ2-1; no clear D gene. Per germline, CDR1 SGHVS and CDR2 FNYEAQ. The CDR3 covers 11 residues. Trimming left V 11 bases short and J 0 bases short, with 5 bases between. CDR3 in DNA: TGTGCCGTCAGCTCCTACAATGAGCAGTTCTTC. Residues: CAVSSYNEQFF.

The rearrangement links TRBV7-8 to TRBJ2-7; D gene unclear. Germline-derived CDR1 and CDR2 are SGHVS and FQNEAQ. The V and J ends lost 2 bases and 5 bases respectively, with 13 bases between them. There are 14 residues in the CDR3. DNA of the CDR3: TGTGCCAGCAGCTTAATGCCCGGTGTCGACGAGCAGTACTTC. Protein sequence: CASSLMPGVDEQYF.

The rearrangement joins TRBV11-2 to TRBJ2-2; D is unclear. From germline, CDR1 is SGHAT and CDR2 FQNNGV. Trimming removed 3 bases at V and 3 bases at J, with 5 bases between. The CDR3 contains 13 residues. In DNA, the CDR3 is TGTGCCAGCAGCTTTCGATACACCGGGGAGCTGTTTTTT. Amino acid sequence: CASSFRYTGELFF.

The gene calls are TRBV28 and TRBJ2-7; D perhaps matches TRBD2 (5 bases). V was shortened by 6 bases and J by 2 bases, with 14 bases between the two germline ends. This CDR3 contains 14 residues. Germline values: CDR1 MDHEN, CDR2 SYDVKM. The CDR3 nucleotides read TGTGCCAGCAGCCCCCCGGGGATTACCTACGAGCAGTACTTC. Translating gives CASSPPGITYEQYF.